This T cell receptor beta chain originates from a study of T cell changes during pregnancy in multiple sclerosis. Assay used: immunoSEQ multiplex PCR; TCRdb lists only in-frame clones, some missing. The sample has about 51,000 clones, over 80% seen once. Germline V lookup: CDR1 LGHNA, CDR2 YNFKEQ. The CDR3 covers 14 residues. V lost 0 bases, J lost 2 bases, and 8 bases lay in between. The sample consisted of CD4+ T cells from peripheral blood mononuclear cells, taken in the third trimester of pregnancy. The sequence was obtained from a female donor with multiple sclerosis, enrolled in a pregnancy study. The J gene is TRBJ2-7, the V gene TRBV4-2; D is possibly TRBD2 (5 bases). CDR3 protein: CASSQERGPYEQYF. The CDR3 bases are TGTGCCAGCAGCCAAGAACGAGGGCCCTACGAGCAGTACTTC.